Listed here are 10 T cell receptor beta chains from one sample, sequenced in a study of cytomegalovirus exposure and HLA in healthy donors. The PCR had 60 Vbeta and 13 Jbeta primers. Assay used: immunoSEQ multiplex PCR; TCRdb lists only in-frame clones, some missing. Seen here are around 190,000 clones, roughly a tenth observed once, and the top ten hold about 1.2%. Sequenced sample: PBMCs. The receptor set was obtained from a woman aged 30 to 39 in good health and CMV-seropositive.

The chain is built from TRBV30 and TRBJ2-7, with 11 bases aligning to TRBD2. This CDR3 comprises 15 residues. Germline V gene lookup returns CDR1 GTSNPN and CDR2 SVGIG (reference sequence). With V trimmed by 1 base and J by 3 bases, 5 bases remained unmatched. CDR3 amino acids: CAWSETSGNDYEQYF. DNA for the CDR3: TGTGCCTGGAGTGAGACTAGCGGGAACGACTACGAGCAGTACTTC.

This clone showed up just a few times. The rearrangement uses TRBV30 and TRBJ2-2; TRBD2 aligns across 11 bases. From germline, CDR1 is GTSNPN and CDR2 SVGIG (reference sequence). V lost 3 bases to trimming and J lost 1 base; unmatched junction nucleotides: 4. The CDR3 runs to 16 residues. For the CDR3, the DNA is TGTGCCTGGAGGGAACTAGCGGGAGTGAACACCGGGGAGCTGTTTTTT. It is translated as CAWRELAGVNTGELFF.

This clone was counted only a few times. The CDR3 spells CASSLLGTGLVYGYTF. CDR3 nucleotide sequence: TGTGCCAGCAGCTTGCTGGGGACAGGGCTGGTCTATGGCTACACCTTC. This chain links TRBV5-6 with TRBJ1-2, with 9 nucleotides matching TRBD1. Germline lookup yields CDR1 SGHDT and CDR2 YYEEEE. Losses at the gene ends were 1 base for V and 4 bases for J; bases not matched to a gene: 8. The CDR3 runs to 16 residues.

The V gene is TRBV7-2, the J gene TRBJ2-7; 13 bases map to TRBD2. The CDR3 consists of 14 residues. The V gene end was trimmed by 4 bases and the J gene end by 3 bases; junction bases not matched to a gene: 0. Germline V lookup: CDR1 SGHTA, CDR2 FQGNSA. CDR3 DNA: TGTGCCAGCAGCTGGACTAGCGGGAGCTACGAGCAGTACTTC. This codes for CASSWTSGSYEQYF.

About this clone: Germline and junction disagree at one end, which may indicate a read error. The J gene is TRBJ1-5, the V gene TRBV30; 7 bases agree with TRBD1. The CDR3 contains 12 residues. Germline V gene data show CDR1 as GTSNPN and CDR2 as SVGIG (reference sequence). The CDR3 here is CAWKTGNQHQHF. CDR3 sequence (DNA): TGTGCATGGAAGACAGGGAATCAGCACCAGCATTTT.

This clone was found a few times. The V gene is TRBV19, the J gene TRBJ1-1; 7 bases agree with TRBD1. J gave up 2 bases and V 4 bases, and 10 bases lay outside the gene matches. This CDR3 is built from 16 residues. Germline V CDR1 and CDR2: LNHDA, SQIVND (reference sequence). The CDR3 DNA is TGTGCCAGTAGTACCCTCCGGCAGGGGGGAAACACTGAAGCTTTCTTT. Translating gives CASSTLRQGGNTEAFF.

In its sample, this clone was seen a few times. The rearrangement uses TRBV6-1 and TRBJ2-6, with D possibly being TRBD2 (5 bases). The CDR3 contains 16 residues. CDR1 and CDR2 from the germline V gene are MNHNS and SASEGT. V lost 3 bases and J 0 bases, leaving 9 bases between the germline ends. CDR3 region: CASSDGLTSGANVLTF. CDR3 nucleotide sequence: TGTGCCAGCAGTGACGGACTGACCTCTGGGGCCAACGTCCTGACTTTC.

In its sample, this clone was seen a few times. The chain carries TRBV5-6 and TRBJ1-1; TRBD1 is a possible D gene (5 bases). V was trimmed by 0 bases and J by 1 base, leaving 7 bases between them. Germline CDR1 SGHDT, CDR2 YYEEEE. The CDR3 length is 14 residues. CDR3 region: CASSLVGGNTEAFF. The DNA of the CDR3 is TGTGCCAGCAGCTTGGTGGGGGGGAACACTGAAGCTTTCTTT.

In its sample, this clone was seen a few times. The chain is built from TRBV21-1 and TRBJ2-1; the table assigns TRBD2, which was not confirmed against the DNA. TRBV21-1 is listed as a pseudogene. The CDR3 is 16 residues long. The CDR3 region is CASSKMIARGYNEQFF. CDR3 in DNA: TGTGCCAGCAGCAAAATGATAGCGAGAGGCTACAATGAGCAGTTCTTC.

The chain recombines TRBV20-1 with TRBJ2-5; no clear D gene. Germline V gene data show CDR1 as DFQATT and CDR2 as SNEGSKA (reference sequence). The CDR3 runs to 10 residues. V was clipped by 7 bases and J by 5 bases, with 8 bases between them. Here the CDR3 reads CSGTRETQYF. CDR3 nucleotide sequence: TGCAGTGGTACCCGGGAGACCCAGTACTTC.